The clone carrying this T cell receptor beta chain was observed many times. The CDR3 length is 15 residues. Germline V CDR1 and CDR2: SGHTA, FQGNSA. V lost 5 bases and J 7 bases, leaving 21 bases between the germline ends. The data were taken from a study of early T cells in non-severe SARS-CoV-2 infection. TCRdb re-derived calls from the 5' RACE reads in MiXCR, one entry per CDR3 protein. The data hold roughly 90,000 distinct CDR3 sequences, with over 12% observed a single time. The TCR sequence derives from an adult who was a healthcare worker with PCR-confirmed SARS-CoV-2 infection or an uninfected control (not recorded which). Sequenced sample: whole blood. The rearrangement joins TRBV7-2 to TRBJ2-7, with D perhaps TRBD2 (5 bases). The CDR3 DNA reads TGTGCCAGCAGCGCCCAGGTTGTCCTATCGGGGGAGCAGTACTTC. Translated, it gives CASSAQVVLSGEQYF.